The 22 T cell receptor beta chains given below trace back to one sample, sequenced in a study of tumor-infiltrating lymphocytes in primary liver carcinoma. Unsorted whole blood supplied the blood RNA, and germline DNA was isolated too. Making TCR beta cDNA involved approximately 0.5 ug total RNA and a constant-region primer. Libraries for TCR beta were built through three nested multiplex PCR rounds, which together made up a slightly modified ARM-PCR procedure. TRBV1-TRBV30 forward and Cbeta reverse primers drove the first two roughly 10-cycle rounds. A single record per CDR3 protein comes from TCRdb applying MiXCR to the multiplex PCR reads. Here the sample spans around 330,000 distinct CDR3 sequences, approximately 65% being singletons. Sequencing used peripheral blood. The origin of the receptors is a man between 35 and 55 years old with primary liver carcinoma and hepatitis B virus infection.

This clonotype appeared a single time. Being one base from a much bigger clone, this may be a read error. The chain links TRBV6-2 or TRBV6-3 to TRBJ2-2; 7 bases line up with TRBD2. Germline assignment: CDR1 MNHEY and CDR2 SVGEGT. Trimming took 2 bases from V and 6 from J; bases not matched to a gene: 15. The CDR3 length is 18 residues. The CDR3 is CASSYGLTSWRLAGELFF. The DNA for the CDR3 is TGTGCCAGCAGTTACGGCTTGACTAGCTGGAGACTTGCCGGGGAGCTGTTTTTT.

Notes on this clonotype: A much larger clone differs by one base, so this may be a read error. The chain uses TRBV6-6 and TRBJ1-4, with D maybe TRBD1 (5 bases). This CDR3 region has 14 residues. CDR1 is MNHNY, CDR2 SVGAGI, per germline (reference sequence). CDR3 in amino acids: CASRRGRIDEKPFF. Here the CDR3 DNA reads TGTGCCAGCCGTCGGGGCAGGATCGATGAAAAACCGTTTTTT.

This clonotype was recorded once. Its ends do not fully match the called genes, so a read error is possible. This chain uses TRBV11-1 with TRBJ2-7; D remains ambiguous. CDR1 and CDR2 (germline): SGHAT, FQDESV (reference sequence). The CDR3 contains 14 residues. CDR3 nucleotides: TGTGCCAGCAGCTTCTATGGGGTCTCCTCCGAGCAGTACTTC. It yields the protein CASSFYGVSSEQYF.

As regards this clonotype: One base away lies a much larger clone, so this may be a sequencing read error. The chain carries TRBV5-4 and TRBJ2-1; the D is unclear. The CDR3 has 12 residues. Trimming cost V 7 bases and J 8 bases, with 13 bases left between them. The V gene's germline CDR1 is SGHNT and CDR2 YYREEE (reference sequence). CDR3 in amino acids: CASRPNSDEQFF. The DNA for the CDR3 is TGTGCCAGCCGCCCTAACTCGGATGAGCAGTTCTTC.

For this clonotype: A much larger clone lies a single base off, so this may be a read error. This chain uses TRBV4-2 with TRBJ1-2, with D possibly TRBD1 on 5 matching bases. CDR3 length: 14 amino acids. Trimming cost V 7 bases and J 8 bases, with 20 bases left between them. Per the germline V gene, CDR1 is LGHNA and CDR2 is YNFKEQ. The CDR3 loop reads CASTPAGGSEGYTF. The CDR3 DNA follows: TGTGCCAGCACCCCCGCCGGGGGAAGTGAGGGCTACACCTTC.

The CDR3 nucleotides are TGTGCCAGCAGTACCACAGGGGGTGGCTATGGCTACACCTTC. This translates into CASSTTGGGYGYTF. The chain uses TRBV6-5 and TRBJ1-2; 8 nucleotides agree with TRBD1. The CDR3 has 14 amino acids. Germline V gene lookup returns CDR1 MNHEY and CDR2 SVGAGI. J gave up 4 bases and V 5 bases, and 6 bases lay outside the gene matches.

This clonotype was seen a few times. The V call is TRBV12-3 or TRBV12-4, the J call TRBJ2-7, with D uncertain. With 1 base removed from V and 0 bases from J, the gap between germline ends came to 7 bases. This CDR3 spans 14 amino acids. The CDR3 protein is CASSLGTFSYEQYF. The CDR3 DNA reads TGTGCCAGCAGTTTAGGGACGTTCTCCTACGAGCAGTACTTC.

The chain combines TRBV6-6 with TRBJ2-3; D is possibly TRBD2 (8 bases). The CDR3 is 16 amino acids. Trimming shortened V by 7 bases and J by 7 bases, and 24 bases separated the two germline ends. The V gene's germline CDR1 is MNHNY and CDR2 SVGAGI (reference sequence). CDR3: CASMRTGSAGGNTQYF. As DNA, the CDR3 is TGTGCCAGCATGAGGACAGGCAGCGCGGGAGGCAATACGCAGTATTTT.

Turning to this clonotype: Here the CDR3 omits its conserved ending phenylalanine or tryptophan, so a read error is the likely source. The gene calls are TRBV5-1 and TRBJ1-2; D is unresolved. Trimming pared 2 bases from V and 7 bases from J, leaving 12 bases between. Germline V lookup: CDR1 SGHRS, CDR2 YFSETQ. The CDR3 spans 13 residues. The CDR3 here is CASSFRTGAGYTL. As DNA, the CDR3 is TGCGCCAGCAGCTTCCGGACCGGAGCTGGCTACACCCTC.

About this clonotype itself: The junction departs from germline at one end; a sequencing error may be responsible. V usage is TRBV11-2 and J usage is TRBJ2-3; a weak D match, TRBD1 (5 bases). The CDR3 extends over 16 amino acids. In germline, CDR1 is SGHAT, CDR2 FQNNGV. CDR3 bases: TGTGCCAGCAGCTTAGAGATGACAGTGGGCACTGATACGCAGTATTTT. As protein: CASSLEMTVGTDTQYF.

Details on this clonotype: This may be a read error, as it is one base from a much larger clone. The chain joins TRBV10-3 to TRBJ1-1, with 7 nucleotides matching TRBD1. The CDR3 totals 14 residues. Germline V gene sequence: CDR1 ENHRY, CDR2 SYGVKD. The CDR3 loop reads CAVSSRDRGPEAFF. In DNA, the CDR3 is TGTGCCGTCAGCTCGAGGGACAGAGGCCCTGAAGCTTTCTTT.

The J gene is TRBJ2-3, the V gene TRBV5-1; D possibly corresponds to TRBD1 (5 bases). This CDR3 is 14 amino acids long. CDR1 and CDR2 (germline): SGHRS, YFSETQ. The V and J ends lost 4 bases and 4 bases respectively, with 13 bases between them. CDR3 amino acids: CASSRGAGADTQYF. CDR3 nucleotide sequence: TGCGCCAGCAGCCGTGGGGCCGGCGCAGATACGCAGTATTTT. The entire variable domain, with the rest obtained from reference TRBV5-1 and TRBJ2-3, is as follows: KAGVTQTPRYLIKTRGQQVTLSCSPISGHRSVSWYQQTPGQGLQFLFEYFSETQRNKGNFPGRFSGRQFSNSRSEMNVSTLELGDSALYLCASSRGAGADTQYFGPGTRLTVL.

On this clonotype itself: With a much larger clone just one base away, this may be a read error. The V gene is TRBV12-3 or TRBV12-4, the J gene TRBJ2-2, with D possibly being TRBD2 (6 bases). The CDR3 covers 17 residues. V was shortened by 3 bases and J by 0 bases, with 14 bases between the two germline ends. This CDR3 is CASSFSGGSANTGELFF. CDR3 DNA sequence: TGTGCCAGCAGTTTCAGTGGGGGGAGCGCGAACACCGGGGAGCTGTTTTTT.

This clonotype was recorded a few times. The chain's CDR3 is CASSHSRPSIIYEQYF. CDR3 DNA: TGTGCCAGCAGCCATTCCAGACCTTCAATAATCTACGAGCAGTACTTC. This chain uses TRBV14 with TRBJ2-7; D unclear. V was cut by 3 bases and J by 3 bases, with 18 bases left in between. The CDR3 spans 16 residues. CDR1 is SGHDN and CDR2 is FVKESK in the germline V gene.

Concerning this clonotype: The junction does not match germline at one end; this may be a read error. J is TRBJ1-1 and V is TRBV11-2; maybe TRBD1 (6 bases). The CDR3 loop spans 13 amino acids. Germline lookup yields CDR1 SGHAT and CDR2 FQNNGV. In DNA, the CDR3 is TGTACCAGCAGCGCGGACAGGAACACTGAAGCTTTCTTT. Translated: CTSSADRNTEAFF.

Details on this clonotype: Since a much larger clone is just one base distant, this may be a read error. The CDR3 does not end in the conserved phenylalanine or tryptophan, so this is likely a read error. The chain carries TRBV29-1 and TRBJ2-5; D tentatively fits TRBD1 or TRBD2 (5 bases each). Germline V gives CDR1 SQVTM, CDR2 ANQGSEA. The length of the CDR3 is 12 residues. V was trimmed by 1 base and J by 4 bases, leaving 7 bases between them. CDR3 sequence: CSVEVGTETQYL. CDR3 DNA sequence: TGCAGCGTTGAAGTGGGGACAGAGACCCAGTACCTC.

On this clonotype: It is likely a read error, because the conserved phenylalanine at the end of the CDR3 is missing. The chain combines TRBV11-3 with TRBJ2-3; a weak D match, TRBD2 (6 bases). Trimming removed 5 bases from V and 0 bases from J, with 15 bases in between. This CDR3 is built from 16 residues. Germline V lookup: CDR1 SGHNT, CDR2 YENEEA. Here the CDR3 reads CASSLNSGSSTDTQYL. The CDR3, as DNA: TGTGCCAGCAGCCTCAATAGCGGCTCTAGCACAGATACGCAGTATCTT.

This clonotype appeared a single time. This could be a read error, since a much larger clone is one nucleotide away. J is TRBJ1-2 and V is TRBV6-1, with D unresolved. The CDR3 is 15 residues long. V was shortened by 11 bases and J by 4 bases, with 23 bases between the two germline ends. Germline values: CDR1 MNHNS, CDR2 SASEGT. The CDR3 reads CAVLTVRGPFYGYTF. The CDR3 bases are TGTGCCGTCCTAACCGTCAGAGGACCCTTCTATGGCTACACCTTC.

This clonotype was counted a single time. The conserved closing phenylalanine or tryptophan is absent in this CDR3, likely reflecting a read error. The chain uses TRBV6-5 and TRBJ2-6; no clear D gene. From germline, CDR1 is MNHEY and CDR2 SVGAGI. The CDR3 has 15 residues. The DNA of the CDR3 is TGTGCCGGCAGACCCACAGCCTCTGGGGCCAACGTCCTGACTTCC. Translating it yields CAGRPTASGANVLTS.

The genes are TRBV5-5 and TRBJ1-5; the match to TRBD1 covers 7 bases. The CDR3 extends over 14 amino acids. J was trimmed by 12 bases and V by 0 bases; bases with no gene match: 9. Germline assignment: CDR1 SGHKS and CDR2 YYEKEE (reference sequence). As DNA, the CDR3 is TGTGCCAGCAGCTTGGCACAGGGGAGTCAACTCCAGCATTTT. Its protein is CASSLAQGSQLQHF.

With respect to this clonotype: A much more abundant neighbour one base away suggests this may be a read error. The V gene is TRBV11-1, the J gene TRBJ2-2; tentatively, D is TRBD2 (5 bases). The CDR3 runs to 15 residues. CDR1 is SGHAT and CDR2 is FQDESV in the germline V gene (reference sequence). CDR3 amino acids: CASSLGSVRTGEMFF. DNA of the CDR3: TGTGCCAGCAGCTTGGGGTCAGTCCGCACCGGGGAGATGTTTTTT.

This clonotype was counted at least ten times. The rearrangement uses TRBV6-2 or TRBV6-3 and TRBJ2-7; 10 bases match TRBD2. The ends lost 7 bases at V and 7 bases at J; junction bases unmatched: 7. Per the germline V gene, CDR1 is MNHEY and CDR2 is SVGEGT. The CDR3 contains 13 residues. CDR3 coding DNA: TGTGCCAGCACCCTAGCGGGAGAAAGGGAGCAGTACTTC. This codes for CASTLAGEREQYF.